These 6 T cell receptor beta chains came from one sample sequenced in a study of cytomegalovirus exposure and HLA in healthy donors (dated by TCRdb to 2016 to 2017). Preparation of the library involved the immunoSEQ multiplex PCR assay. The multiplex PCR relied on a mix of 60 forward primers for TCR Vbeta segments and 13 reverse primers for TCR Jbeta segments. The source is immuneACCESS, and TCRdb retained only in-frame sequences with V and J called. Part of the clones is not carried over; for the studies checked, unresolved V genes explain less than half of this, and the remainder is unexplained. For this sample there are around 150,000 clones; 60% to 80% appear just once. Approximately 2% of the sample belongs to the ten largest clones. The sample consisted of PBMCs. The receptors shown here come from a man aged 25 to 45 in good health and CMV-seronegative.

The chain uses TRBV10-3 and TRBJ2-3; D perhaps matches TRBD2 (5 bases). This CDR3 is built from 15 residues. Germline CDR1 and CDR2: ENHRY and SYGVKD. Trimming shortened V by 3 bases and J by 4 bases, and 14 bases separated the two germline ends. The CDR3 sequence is CAISDTRGSADTQYF. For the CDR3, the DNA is TGTGCCATCAGTGATACTAGAGGTAGCGCAGATACGCAGTATTTT.

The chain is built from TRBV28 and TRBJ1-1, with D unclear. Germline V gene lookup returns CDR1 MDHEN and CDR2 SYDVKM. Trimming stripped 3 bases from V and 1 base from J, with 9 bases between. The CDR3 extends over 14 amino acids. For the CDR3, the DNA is TGTGCCAGCAGTTTTAGCGCAGCGAACACTGAAGCTTTCTTT. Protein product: CASSFSAANTEAFF.

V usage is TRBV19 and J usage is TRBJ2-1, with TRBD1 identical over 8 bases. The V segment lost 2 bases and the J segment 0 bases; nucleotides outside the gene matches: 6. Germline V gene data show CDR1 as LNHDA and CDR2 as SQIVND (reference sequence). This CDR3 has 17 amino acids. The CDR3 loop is CASSIPGQAFSYNEQFF. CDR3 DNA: TGTGCCAGTAGTATACCGGGACAGGCCTTCTCCTACAATGAGCAGTTCTTC.

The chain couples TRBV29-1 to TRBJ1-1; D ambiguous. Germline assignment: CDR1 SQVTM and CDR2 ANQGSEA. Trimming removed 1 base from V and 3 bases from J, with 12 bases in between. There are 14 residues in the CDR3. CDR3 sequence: CSVEGAVLDTEAFF. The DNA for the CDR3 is TGCAGCGTTGAAGGGGCCGTCCTGGACACTGAAGCTTTCTTT.

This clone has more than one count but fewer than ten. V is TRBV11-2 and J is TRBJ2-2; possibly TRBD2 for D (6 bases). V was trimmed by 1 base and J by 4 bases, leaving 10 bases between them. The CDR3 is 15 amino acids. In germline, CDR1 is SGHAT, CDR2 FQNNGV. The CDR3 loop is CASSLAGAFTGELFF. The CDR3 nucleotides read TGTGCCAGCAGCTTAGCGGGAGCGTTCACCGGGGAGCTGTTTTTT.

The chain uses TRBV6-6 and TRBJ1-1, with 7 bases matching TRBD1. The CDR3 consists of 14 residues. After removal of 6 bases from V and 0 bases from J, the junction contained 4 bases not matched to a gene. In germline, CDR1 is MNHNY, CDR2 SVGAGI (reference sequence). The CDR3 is CASSQDRLNTEAFF. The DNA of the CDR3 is TGTGCCAGCAGCCAGGACAGGTTGAACACTGAAGCTTTCTTT.